A selection of T cell receptor beta chains follows, all from one sample in a study of shared clonotypes between healthy human individuals. Method: immunoSEQ multiplex PCR; TCRdb's copy keeps in-frame clones and lacks some. Seen here are some 1.1 million clones, roughly 80% observed once, and the top ten hold 0.89%. The sequencing input was memory CD4+ T cells from PBMCs. The origin of the receptors is a man in his late teens or twenties in good health. Some clones in this sample may be carry-over from other donors' samples. CDR3s include the opening cysteine and the closing phenylalanine or tryptophan. The D gene is left open where the match is weak. Clone size, where shown, is once, few, many, or a class for clones that have expanded.

>TRBJ2-1|-|-|13|TRBV9
TGTGCCAGCAGCGGGGGTCAGATAAATGAGCAGTTCTTC
CASSGGQINEQFF
>TRBJ2-6|TRBD2|-|16|TRBV29-1
TGCAGCACCGCGGGGGACCCCTTCTCTGGGGCCAACGTCCTGACTTTC
CSTAGDPFSGANVLTF
>TRBJ2-2|-|-|14|TRBV2
TGTGCCGCGCAAGGGCTCTTGAACACCGGGGAGCTGTTTTTT
CAAQGLLNTGELFF
>TRBJ1-2|TRBD1|few|15|TRBV5-1
TGCGCCAGCAGCCGGGAGGACAGGGACAGCTATGGCTACACCTTC
CASSREDRDSYGYTF
>TRBJ2-2|-|-|13|TRBV5-1
TGCGCCAGCAGCTTGGGCCACACCGGGGAGCTGTTTTTT
CASSLGHTGELFF
>TRBJ2-4|-|-|15|TRBV5-4
TGTGCCAGCAGCACGGGACTGGTAAATCAAAACATTCAGTACTTC
CASSTGLVNQNIQYF
>TRBJ2-2|-|-|15|TRBV27
TGTGCCAGCAGCCCCAGCTGGCCGAACACCGGGGAGCTGTTTTTT
CASSPSWPNTGELFF
>TRBJ2-1|TRBD2|-|13|TRBV28
TGTGCCAGCAATAGCGGGAGGGCCAATGAGCAGTTCTTC
CASNSGRANEQFF
>TRBJ2-4|TRBD1|once|15|TRBV6-1
TGTGCCAGCTCCGGGACAGGAGGAAGCGAGGGCATTCAGTACTTC
CASSGTGGSEGIQYF
>TRBJ1-1|-|once|14|TRBV2
TGTGCCAGCGCAAACAGCTACTCGAACACTGAAGCTTTCTTT
CASANSYSNTEAFF
>TRBJ2-3|TRBD2|-|13|TRBV29-1
TGCAGCGTTGCCGGGAGGGCGACAGATACGCAGTATTTT
CSVAGRATDTQYF
>TRBJ1-3|-|-|16|TRBV28
TGTGCCACCCAGAAAGTGCGAACCAGCTCTGGAAACACCATATATTTT
CATQKVRTSSGNTIYF
>TRBJ2-7|-|-|14|TRBV7-2
TGTGCCAGCAGCTTATTTAGGTCCGTAGGCGAGCAGTACTTC
CASSLFRSVGEQYF
>TRBJ2-7|TRBD2|once|16|TRBV5-6
TGTGCCAGCAGCAATGGTGTCGGGCTAGCGGGAGTTGAGCAGTACTTC
CASSNGVGLAGVEQYF
>TRBJ2-7|TRBD2|-|16|TRBV29-1
TGCAGCGCTCGCAGGGGACTAGCGGGAGGGCAGTCCTTGCAGTACTTC
CSARRGLAGGQSLQYF
>TRBJ1-5|-|-|15|TRBV7-8
TGTGCCAGCAGCTCGGTGGGGTACGGCAATCAGCCCCAGCATTTT
CASSSVGYGNQPQHF
>TRBJ2-1|-|-|13|TRBV7-9
TGTGCCAGCAGCTTAACAGAAAGGAATGAGCAGTTCTTC
CASSLTERNEQFF
>TRBJ2-7|-|-|11|TRBV7-2
TGTGCCAGCAGCGTGGACTACGAGCAGTACTTC
CASSVDYEQYF
>TRBJ2-1|TRBD1|once|15|TRBV2
TGTGCCAGCAAGGCCGGGACAGGGGGCAACAATGAGCAGTTCTTC
CASKAGTGGNNEQFF
>TRBJ1-1|TRBD1|-|16|TRBV19
TGTGCCAGTAAAGGACGAGTACAGGGGAGGGACACTGAAGCTTTCTTT
CASKGRVQGRDTEAFF
>TRBJ1-1|-|-|13|TRBV25-1
TGTGCCAGCAGTGCCCACAGGGACACTGAAGCTTTCTTT
CASSAHRDTEAFF
>TRBJ2-3|TRBD2|few|15|TRBV2
TGTGCCAGCAGAGAGACTAGCTTAAGCACAGATACGCAGTATTTT
CASRETSLSTDTQYF
>TRBJ2-5|TRBD1|-|13|TRBV7-2
TGTGCCAGCAGCCGGACAGGGAGCGGGACCCAGTACTTC
CASSRTGSGTQYF
>TRBJ2-5|TRBD1|-|14|TRBV28
TGTGCCAGCAGCCGGACAGGGGGGCAGGAGACCCAGTACTTC
CASSRTGGQETQYF
>TRBJ2-6|-|-|17|TRBV5-1
TGCGCCAGCAGCCCAGGGTTGGGTGGCTCTGGGGCCAACGTCCTGACTTTC
CASSPGLGGSGANVLTF
>TRBJ2-1|TRBD1|-|13|TRBV28
TGTGCCAGCAGGGGGACAGAGCGTGCTGAGCAGTTCTTC
CASRGTERAEQFF
>TRBJ2-7|TRBD1|-|17|TRBV11-3
TGTGCCAGCAGCAGCCGGACAGGCCCTGAAGAGTCCTACGAGCAGTACTTC
CASSSRTGPEESYEQYF
>TRBJ2-7|TRBD2|-|16|TRBV28
TGTGCCAGCAGTTTATTGGGGACTAGCGGAGTTTACGAGCAGTACTTC
CASSLLGTSGVYEQYF
>TRBJ2-3|TRBD2|-|18|TRBV15
TGTGCCACCAGCAGATCGGGACTAGCGGGAGGATTTACCGATACGCAGTATTTT
CATSRSGLAGGFTDTQYF
>TRBJ2-7|TRBD2|-|13|TRBV7-9
TGTGCCAGCGGTTTGGCGGGAGGGGGCGAGCAGTACTTC
CASGLAGGGEQYF
>TRBJ2-1|-|-|16|TRBV7-9
TGTGCCAGCAGCTTAGGGGGGCCGAGCTCCTACAATGAGCAGTTCTTC
CASSLGGPSSYNEQFF
>TRBJ2-1|TRBD2|-|14|TRBV6-5
TGTGCCAGCAAAGGGACTAGCGGGCGATATGAGCAGTTCTTC
CASKGTSGRYEQFF
>TRBJ2-7|TRBD2|-|13|TRBV29-1
TGCAGCGTTAGACTAGCGGCCTCCTACGAGCAGTACTTC
CSVRLAASYEQYF
>TRBJ1-5|-|once|15|TRBV19
TGTGCCAGTAGCAACCTTCAGAATAGCAATCAGCCCCAGCATTTT
CASSNLQNSNQPQHF
>TRBJ2-7|-|-|15|TRBV28
TGTGCCAGCAGTGAAGGGGCTGCCGGCGGGGACGAGCAGTACTTC
CASSEGAAGGDEQYF
>TRBJ2-7|-|-|16|TRBV7-9
TGTGCCAGCAGCTTAGGTATCGGGGGCCGATCGTGGGAGCAGTACTTC
CASSLGIGGRSWEQYF
>TRBJ2-3|-|-|16|TRBV4-3
TGCGCCAGCAGCCAAGAAACTATAAATACAGTAGATACGCAGTATTTT
CASSQETINTVDTQYF
>TRBJ2-5|TRBD1|-|15|TRBV7-9
TGTGCCAGCAGCCGAGGGACAGGGGTCGGAGAGACCCAGTACTTC
CASSRGTGVGETQYF
>TRBJ1-5|-|-|13|TRBV30
TGTGCCTGGAGTCCGAGTAGCAATCAGCCCCAGCATTTT
CAWSPSSNQPQHF
>TRBJ1-3|-|-|13|TRBV10-3
TGTGCCGCACGGGGTAGGGTTGGAAACACCATATATTTT
CAARGRVGNTIYF
>TRBJ2-3|TRBD1|-|15|TRBV25-1
TGTGCCAGCAGTGAAGGCGGCAGGGGGACAGATACGCAGTATTTT
CASSEGGRGTDTQYF
>TRBJ1-5|-|once|14|TRBV6-5
TGTGCCAGCAGCCAAATACTTGGCAATCAGCCCCAGCATTTT
CASSQILGNQPQHF